This T cell receptor (beta chain) was recovered during a study of cytotoxic CD8 clonotypes in ibrutinib-treated CLL. Study details: Treatment had run for a median roughly 12 months, range 6 to 36, when response samples were taken.

This clone has only one observation. Its antigen is currently unknown. V shed 0 bases and J 9 bases; nucleotides not matched to a gene: 3. This CDR3 has 13 residues. Germline V CDR1 and CDR2: GTSNPN, SVGIG (reference sequence). Sequencing was performed with immunoSEQ multiplex PCR; in TCRdb, only in-frame clones are kept and a portion is missing. The table records roughly 250,000 clones, around three quarters of them present only once. Study findings and constraints: Treatment saw public clonotypes, which were uncommon, either contract or stay stable. Patients with sustained remission and those progressing were sampled at differing times.

Sequencing used PBMCs, obtained after 24 months of ibrutinib treatment. The chain joins TRBV30 to TRBJ2-2; 8 bases line up with TRBD1. The sequence derives from a human donor with chronic lymphocytic leukemia. The CDR3 DNA sequence: TGTGCCTGGAGTGTAGGGACAGGCTGGGAGCTGTTTTTT. Its translation is CAWSVGTGWELFF.